This paragraph covers one TCR beta chain sequence. The source of the sample is a study of blood T cell repertoires in COVID-19. The wider study: Samples taken during acute and convalescent COVID-19 were collected in the United States, Italy and Spain. The analysed material was cDNA or gDNA that came from T cells, B-cell-depleted T cells, or PBMCs.

The V gene's germline CDR1 is MNHEY and CDR2 SVGAGI. The CDR3 totals 12 residues. V was clipped by 6 bases and J by 7 bases, with 12 bases between them. In the original processing: Amplification of reference gene primers provided the estimated nucleated cell counts. Sequencing used immunoSEQ multiplex PCR; TCRdb keeps in-frame clones, though not all of them. Clone size and V and J calls were adopted from that table, with D and trimming inferred from the DNA. The top ten clones hold nearly 5% of a sample with 70,000 to 95,000 clones, approximately 86% of them seen once. The source material was peripheral blood. The V call is TRBV6-5, the J call TRBJ1-2; D possibly corresponds to TRBD1 (6 bases). The receptor's source is an elderly woman with acute or convalescent COVID-19. CDR3 DNA sequence: TGTGCCAGCAGAAACAGGGAATCTGGCTACACCTTC. Its translation is CASRNRESGYTF.